This entry features one T cell receptor beta chain sequence. What it binds is not known. CDR1 LGHDT and CDR2 YNNKEL come from the germline V gene (reference sequence). This CDR3 is 13 amino acids long. The data originate from a study of monozygotic twins with inflammatory bowel disease. Findings of the study overall: Healthy twins showed more clonotype sharing with others than IBD patients, especially patients with disease activity.

No DNA is given; TCRdb re-called the 5' RACE reads and lists each CDR3 protein once. The sample yields some 200,000 distinct CDR3 sequences, of which the top ten take up less than 2%. The clonotype was recovered from a human donor with ulcerative colitis or Crohn's disease, or a healthy co-twin of an affected twin (not recorded which). The sequenced sample was blood. J is TRBJ2-1 and V is TRBV3-1; no DNA is available, so the TRBD1 call from TCRdb remains unchecked. The CDR3 sequence: CASSQVSGGGQFF.